This entry features one T cell receptor beta chain sequence. The repertoire was sequenced with immunoSEQ multiplex PCR; TCRdb's copy has only in-frame clones and lacks some. There are tens of thousands of clones in the sample; 85% to 95% occur only once, and approximately 4.6% lies in the top ten. These data belong to a study of technical replicates of blood from several donors. The CDR3 sequence is 17 residues long. V lost 0 bases, J lost 2 bases, and 10 bases stayed unmatched. Per germline, CDR1 LGHNT and CDR2 FRNRAP. The chain uses TRBV12-5 and TRBJ2-7; TRBD2 matches 7 bases. What was sequenced was PBMCs. The clonotype originates from a human donor in good health. Some clones in this sample may be carry-over from other donors' samples. The CDR3 here is CASGLVGAGAWAYEQYF. CDR3 DNA: TGTGCTAGTGGTTTGGTCGGGGCGGGAGCATGGGCCTACGAGCAGTACTTC.